A single sample gave rise to the 26 T cell receptor beta chains below, sequenced in a study of blood T cell repertoires in COVID-19. Sequencing used immunoSEQ multiplex PCR; TCRdb keeps in-frame clones, though not all of them. Of about 130,000 clones listed, just over 75% are singletons. Material for sequencing was peripheral blood. Receptor source: a human donor in a cohort sampled during active COVID-19.

A few counts support this clone. The chain carries TRBV20-1 and TRBJ1-3; D not certain. The CDR3 contains 14 residues. The germline V and J ends were trimmed by 3 bases and 0 bases, with 9 bases remaining between them. Germline CDR1 DFQATT, CDR2 SNEGSKA (reference sequence). The CDR3 DNA follows: TGCAGTGCTAGTGAGAGTTTCTCTGGAAACACCATATATTTT. Protein product: CSASESFSGNTIYF.

This clone has just a few counts. This chain links TRBV30 with TRBJ1-1; D ambiguous. CDR3 length equals 11 residues. The V gene lost 2 bases and the J gene lost 4 bases, with 5 bases spanning the gap. The germline V gene has CDR1 GTSNPN and CDR2 SVGIG (reference sequence). Written as DNA, the CDR3 is TGTGCCTGGAGTTCAGTCACTGAAGCTTTCTTT. Its translation is CAWSSVTEAFF.

The chain joins TRBV7-2 to TRBJ1-5; 10 bases align to TRBD1. This CDR3 is 17 amino acids long. The V segment lost 5 bases and the J segment 2 bases; nucleotides outside the gene matches: 9. Germline V lookup: CDR1 SGHTA, CDR2 FQGNSA. DNA of the CDR3: TGTGCCAGCAGCCCCGGGACAGGGGTGTTGGGCAATCAGCCCCAGCATTTT. It yields the protein CASSPGTGVLGNQPQHF.

The chain carries TRBV30 and TRBJ2-3, with 7 bases lining up with TRBD2. This CDR3 region has 13 residues. CDR1 GTSNPN and CDR2 SVGIG come from the germline V gene (reference sequence). After removal of 3 bases from V and 9 bases from J, the junction contained 9 bases not matched to a gene. CDR3 coding DNA: TGTGCCTGGAGCCCAGGAGGGGAGGGGACGCAGTATTTT. As protein: CAWSPGGEGTQYF.

This rearrangement joins TRBV4-1 to TRBJ2-1; 7 nucleotides align to TRBD2. V was clipped by 4 bases and J by 6 bases; unmatched bases: 9. Germline V lookup: CDR1 MGHRA, CDR2 YSYEKL. This CDR3 comprises 15 residues. The CDR3: CASSLLRGDPNEQFF. In DNA, the CDR3 is TGCGCCAGCAGCCTTCTACGGGGGGACCCCAATGAGCAGTTCTTC.

The chain recombines TRBV27 with TRBJ1-2; D uncertain. The CDR3 spans 14 residues. V was shortened by 2 bases and J by 4 bases, with 11 bases between the two germline ends. Germline V gene lookup returns CDR1 MNHEY and CDR2 SMNVEV (reference sequence). This chain's CDR3 is CASSLSKGVYGYTF. Here the CDR3 DNA reads TGTGCCAGCAGTTTAAGTAAGGGAGTCTATGGCTACACCTTC.

This clone showed up just once. V usage is TRBV5-6 and J usage is TRBJ1-1; a weak D match, TRBD1 (5 bases). The CDR3 has 17 residues. Germline CDR1 reads SGHDT; CDR2 reads YYEEEE. The V end was cut by 0 bases, the J end by 2 bases, with 17 bases between. As DNA, the CDR3 is TGTGCCAGCAGCTTGGTTTGGCGGGGCGGGGGTAACACTGAAGCTTTCTTT. Its protein is CASSLVWRGGGNTEAFF.

The chain carries TRBV6-1 and TRBJ1-3, with unresolved D. The germline gives CDR1 MNHNS, CDR2 SASEGT. This CDR3 contains 17 residues. Trimming removed 1 base from V and 0 bases from J, with 13 bases in between. CDR3 amino acids: CASSEGVWRASGNTIYF. CDR3 nucleotide sequence: TGTGCCAGCAGTGAAGGGGTTTGGAGAGCCTCTGGAAACACCATATATTTT.

The J gene is TRBJ1-5, the V gene TRBV30; maybe TRBD1 (6 bases). The V gene lost 0 bases and the J gene lost 1 base, with 10 bases spanning the gap. The CDR3 contains 15 residues. Germline V lookup: CDR1 GTSNPN, CDR2 SVGIG (reference sequence). The CDR3 DNA is TGTGCCTGGAGTGTACCACAGGGAAGCAATCAGCCCCAGCATTTT. Translating gives CAWSVPQGSNQPQHF.

The rearrangement joins TRBV28 to TRBJ1-2, with TRBD1 matching over 8 bases. The germline gives CDR1 MDHEN, CDR2 SYDVKM. With 6 bases clipped from V and 2 bases from J, the junction kept 5 bases outside the gene matches. The CDR3 spans 14 residues. The CDR3 nucleotides read TGTGCCAGCAGCTCAGGGGGCGCGAACTATGGCTACACCTTC. It codes for CASSSGGANYGYTF.

J is TRBJ2-7 and V is TRBV3-1 (or the pseudogene TRBV3-2); possible D gene TRBD1, 5 bases. V lost 1 base and J 12 bases, leaving 16 bases between the germline ends. Germline V gene lookup returns CDR1 LGHDT and CDR2 YNNKEL (reference sequence). There are 13 residues in the CDR3. CDR3 nucleotide sequence: TGTGCCAGCAGCCAAGGGGGCCCACTCCCAGGGTACTTC. It codes for CASSQGGPLPGYF.

The V and J genes are TRBV11-2 and TRBJ1-5, with TRBD1 as a possible D gene (5 bases). V was cut by 5 bases and J by 3 bases, with 11 bases left in between. Germline V gene data show CDR1 as SGHAT and CDR2 as FQNNGV. The CDR3 loop spans 14 amino acids. Here the CDR3 reads CASSRDSFNQPQHF. The CDR3 nucleotides read TGTGCCAGCAGCCGAGACAGCTTCAATCAGCCCCAGCATTTT.

The chain links TRBV6-5 to TRBJ2-7; possible D gene TRBD1, 6 bases. Germline lookup yields CDR1 MNHEY and CDR2 SVGAGI. The CDR3 covers 14 residues. Trimming removed 6 bases from V and 2 bases from J, with 14 bases in between. CDR3 in amino acids: CASRPRGQTYEQYF. In DNA form, the CDR3 reads TGTGCCAGCAGGCCTCGCGGACAGACCTACGAGCAGTACTTC.

The chain carries TRBV5-6 and TRBJ1-1, with 8 nucleotides matching TRBD1. Germline V gives CDR1 SGHDT, CDR2 YYEEEE. This CDR3 comprises 12 residues. With 3 bases clipped from V and 10 bases from J, the junction kept 5 bases outside the gene matches. The CDR3 protein is CASSWQGARAFF. CDR3 DNA sequence: TGTGCCAGCAGCTGGCAGGGGGCGCGAGCTTTCTTT.

Turning to this clone: Other DNA sequences in this sample translate to the same CDR3. The chain combines TRBV19 with TRBJ1-5; 8 bases are shared with TRBD1. The length of the CDR3 is 14 residues. V was pared by 5 bases and J by 2 bases, with 2 bases of the junction left unmatched. Germline V gene lookup returns CDR1 LNHDA and CDR2 SQIVND (reference sequence). The CDR3: CASSPTGGNQPQHF. The DNA of the CDR3 is TGTGCCAGTAGTCCGACAGGGGGCAATCAGCCCCAGCATTTT. The variable domain in full, completed from reference TRBV19 and TRBJ1-5, reads DGGITQSPKYLFRKEGQNVTLSCEQNLNHDAMYWYRQDPGQGLRLIYYSQIVNDFQKGDIAEGYSVSREKKESFPLTVTSAQKNPTAFYLCASSPTGGNQPQHFGDGTRLSIL.

This chain connects TRBV5-5 to TRBJ2-5; 10 positions agree with TRBD1. The junction had 7 bases not matched to a gene; V was cut back by 4 bases and J by 4 bases. Germline V CDR1 and CDR2: SGHKS, YYEKEE (reference sequence). There are 15 residues in the CDR3. CDR3 sequence: CASSHGTGDRETQYF. The CDR3 nucleotides read TGTGCCAGCAGCCACGGGACAGGGGATAGAGAGACCCAGTACTTC.

The chain employs TRBV18 and TRBJ1-6; the D gene is possibly TRBD1 (5 bases). The CDR3 contains 19 residues. V gave up 3 bases and J gave up 9 bases, with 27 bases separating them. Germline CDR1 reads KGHSH; CDR2 reads LQKENI. The CDR3 here is CASSPVVGDDALWSSPLHF. CDR3 DNA sequence: TGTGCCAGCTCACCGGTTGTAGGGGATGACGCCCTGTGGAGTTCACCCCTCCACTTT.

The gene calls are TRBV7-7 and TRBJ2-7; D unclear. The germline gives CDR1 SSHAT, CDR2 FNYEAQ (reference sequence). The V end lost 1 base, the J end lost 0 bases, and 7 bases lay between the germline ends. The CDR3 sequence is 14 residues long. The CDR3, as DNA: TGTGCCAGCAGCTTAGATGTGAGCTCCTACGAGCAGTACTTC. Protein sequence: CASSLDVSSYEQYF.

The chain carries TRBV27 and TRBJ1-2, with D possibly TRBD1 on 5 matching bases. Germline values: CDR1 MNHEY, CDR2 SMNVEV (reference sequence). The CDR3 consists of 13 residues. The V and J ends lost 6 bases and 6 bases respectively, with 14 bases between them. The CDR3 is CASRPIGVDGYTF. CDR3 DNA: TGTGCCAGCAGACCGATAGGGGTAGATGGCTACACCTTC.

As for this clone: Within the sample, other DNA sequences also encode this same CDR3. The J gene is TRBJ1-3, the V gene TRBV7-9, with TRBD1 matching over 7 bases. The CDR3 runs to 14 residues. The J segment lost 8 bases and the V segment lost 5 bases, leaving 9 bases of the junction unmatched. Per germline, CDR1 SEHNR and CDR2 FQNEAQ (reference sequence). The CDR3 here is CASSTGEGADTIYF. Written as DNA, the CDR3 is TGTGCCAGCAGCACAGGAGAGGGGGCGGACACCATATATTTT.

The CDR3 DNA is TGTGCCAGCAGCTTGGGGGTACCGACAGGGGGCGTCACGTACGAGCAGTACTTC. It codes for CASSLGVPTGGVTYEQYF. This rearrangement joins TRBV5-5 to TRBJ2-7, with 10 nucleotides matching TRBD1. The J segment lost 4 bases and the V segment lost 0 bases, leaving 13 bases of the junction unmatched. This CDR3 is 18 amino acids long. Germline CDR1 reads SGHKS; CDR2 reads YYEKEE (reference sequence).

V usage is TRBV19 and J usage is TRBJ2-7; 8 positions match TRBD1. In germline, CDR1 is LNHDA, CDR2 SQIVND (reference sequence). The junction had 9 bases not matched to a gene; V was cut back by 7 bases and J by 4 bases. CDR3 size: 14 residues. In DNA form, the CDR3 reads TGTGCCAGTACCCCGACAGGGGCTCCGTACGAGCAGTACTTC. This sequence encodes CASTPTGAPYEQYF.

The genes are TRBV12-5 and TRBJ1-5, with 11 bases lining up with TRBD1. V trimming: 5 bases; J trimming: 4 bases; junction bases outside the gene matches: 4. Germline values: CDR1 LGHNT, CDR2 FRNRAP. CDR3 length: 15 residues. The CDR3 DNA sequence: TGTGCTAGTGGTCCCGGACAGGGGGCTAATCAGCCCCAGCATTTT. Encoded protein: CASGPGQGANQPQHF.

The chain links TRBV6-5 to TRBJ2-7; D might be TRBD2 (5 bases). V lost 3 bases to trimming and J lost 13 bases, with 13 bases between them. The CDR3 is made up of 11 amino acids. CDR1 is MNHEY and CDR2 is SVGAGI in the germline V gene. For the CDR3, the DNA is TGTGCCAGCAGTTATGAGCGGAGGAGCTACTTC. Translating it yields CASSYERRSYF.

This clone was seen just once. The V and J genes are TRBV28 and TRBJ2-7, with D perhaps matching TRBD1 (6 bases). CDR1 and CDR2 from the germline V gene are MDHEN and SYDVKM. The V gene lost 3 bases and the J gene lost 4 bases, with 13 bases spanning the gap. The CDR3 spans 14 residues. The CDR3 sequence is CASSFGPGVYEQYF. The CDR3 bases are TGTGCCAGCAGTTTCGGTCCAGGGGTTTACGAGCAGTACTTC.

V gene TRBV2 combines with J gene TRBJ1-1, with a weak D call TRBD1 (6 bases). This CDR3 has 12 residues. The germline CDR1 and CDR2 sequences are SNHLY and FYNNEI. The V end lost 3 bases, the J end lost 9 bases, and 11 bases lay between the germline ends. The CDR3 spells CASSEGALKAFF. DNA of the CDR3: TGTGCCAGCAGTGAGGGGGCCTTGAAAGCTTTCTTT. Variable domain in full (rest from reference TRBV2 and TRBJ1-1): EPEVTQTPSHQVTQMGQEVILRCVPISNHLYFYWYRQILGQKVEFLVSFYNNEISEKSEIFDDQFSVERPDGSNFTLKIRSTKLEDSAMYFCASSEGALKAFFGQGTRLTVV.